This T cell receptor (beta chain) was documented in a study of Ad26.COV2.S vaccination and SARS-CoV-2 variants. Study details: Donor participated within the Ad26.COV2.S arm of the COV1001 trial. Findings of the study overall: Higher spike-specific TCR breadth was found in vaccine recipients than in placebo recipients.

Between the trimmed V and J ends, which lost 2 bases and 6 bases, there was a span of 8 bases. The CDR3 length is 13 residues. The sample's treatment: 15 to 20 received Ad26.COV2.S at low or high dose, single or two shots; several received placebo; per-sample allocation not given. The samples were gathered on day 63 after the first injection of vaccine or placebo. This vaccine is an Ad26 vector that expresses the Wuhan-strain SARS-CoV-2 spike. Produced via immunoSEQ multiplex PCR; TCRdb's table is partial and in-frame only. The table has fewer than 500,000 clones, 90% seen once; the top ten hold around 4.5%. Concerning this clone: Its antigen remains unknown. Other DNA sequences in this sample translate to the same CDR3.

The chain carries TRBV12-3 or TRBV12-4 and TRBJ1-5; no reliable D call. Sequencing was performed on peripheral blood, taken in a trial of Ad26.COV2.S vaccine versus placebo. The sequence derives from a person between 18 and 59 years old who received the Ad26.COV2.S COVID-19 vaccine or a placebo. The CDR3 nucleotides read TGTGCCAGCAGTTTAAGGGAAGCTCAGCCCCAGCATTTT. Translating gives CASSLREAQPQHF.